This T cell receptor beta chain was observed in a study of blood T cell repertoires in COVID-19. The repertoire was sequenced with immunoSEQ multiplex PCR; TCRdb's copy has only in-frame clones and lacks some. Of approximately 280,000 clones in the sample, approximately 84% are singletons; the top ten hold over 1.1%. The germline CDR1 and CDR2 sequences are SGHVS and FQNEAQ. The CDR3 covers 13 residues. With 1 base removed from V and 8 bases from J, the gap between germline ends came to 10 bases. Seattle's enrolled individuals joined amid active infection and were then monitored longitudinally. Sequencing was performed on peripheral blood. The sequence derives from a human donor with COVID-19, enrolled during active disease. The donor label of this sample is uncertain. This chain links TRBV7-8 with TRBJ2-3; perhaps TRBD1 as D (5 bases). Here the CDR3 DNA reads TGTGCCAGCAGCTTAGAGGGGCATGGTACGCAGTATTTT. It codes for CASSLEGHGTQYF.